The entry below gives a single TCR beta chain sequence along with its context. This entry is derived from a study of cytomegalovirus exposure and HLA in healthy donors. The PCR had 60 Vbeta and 13 Jbeta primers. TCRdb's table, derived via immunoSEQ multiplex PCR, lists solely in-frame clones and lacks some. In the table there are 150,000 to 200,000 clones, around four fifths of which are singletons. The clonotype originates from a female donor in good health and CMV-seronegative. Specimen: PBMCs.

Here the CDR3 reads CASRPRLAGYTDTQYF. For the CDR3, the DNA is TGTGCCAGCAGGCCTCGACTAGCGGGATACACAGATACGCAGTATTTT. The chain joins TRBV28 to TRBJ2-3, with 11 nucleotides matching TRBD2. The V and J ends lost 6 bases and 2 bases, in that order; junction bases with no gene match: 7. The CDR3 extends over 16 amino acids. CDR1 and CDR2 from the germline V gene are MDHEN and SYDVKM.